The 15 T cell receptor beta chains below were found in one sample sequenced in a study of cytomegalovirus exposure and HLA in healthy donors (dated by TCRdb to about 2017). Libraries were prepared through the immunoSEQ multiplex PCR assay. TCRdb stores this immuneACCESS table with in-frame sequences only. Part of the clones is absent; in the studies checked, under half of the shortfall reflects unresolved V genes, and no reason is known for the rest. In all, the sample holds hundreds of thousands of clones, and approximately 87% of those were seen once. 2.6% of the sample is held by the ten biggest clonotypes. Material for sequencing was PBMCs. All receptors derive from a man aged 18 to 35 in good health and CMV-seronegative.

The chain recombines TRBV7-2 with TRBJ1-5, with a possible D match to TRBD1 (6 bases). V was cut by 5 bases and J by 6 bases, with 11 bases left in between. Germline V gene sequence: CDR1 SGHTA, CDR2 FQGNSA. The CDR3 has 13 amino acids. CDR3 in amino acids: CASSETGTQPQHF. The CDR3 region has the DNA TGTGCCAGCAGCGAGACAGGCACTCAGCCCCAGCATTTT. Using reference TRBV7-2 and TRBJ1-5 for the parts outside the CDR3, the full variable domain is GAGVSQSPSNKVTEKGKDVELRCDPISGHTALYWYRQSLGQGLEFLIYFQGNSAPDKSGLPSDRFSAERTGGSVSTLTIQRTQQEDSAVYLCASSETGTQPQHFGDGTRLSIL.

The chain uses TRBV25-1 and TRBJ2-7; TRBD2 aligns across 13 bases. V dropped 6 bases and J dropped 7; count of bases not matched to a gene: 18. The germline gives CDR1 MGHDK, CDR2 SYGVNS. The CDR3 loop spans 18 amino acids. CDR3 nucleotides: TGTGCCAGCAGCACCGGGACTAGCGGGACACTCACCCGAGGGGAGCAGTACTTC. Translation: CASSTGTSGTLTRGEQYF.

This clone occurred a few times. This chain connects TRBV18 to TRBJ1-6; TRBD1 matches 9 bases. Germline CDR1 is KGHSH and CDR2 is LQKENI. The CDR3 consists of 14 residues. J gave up 9 bases and V 5 bases, and 5 bases lay outside the gene matches. The chain's CDR3 is CASSSGTGPSPLHF. The CDR3 nucleotides are TGTGCCAGCTCATCCGGGACAGGGCCTTCACCCCTCCACTTT.

This clone occurred once. This sequence joins TRBV5-1 and TRBJ2-5, with D possibly being TRBD1 (6 bases). Trimming pared 3 bases from V and 5 bases from J, leaving 11 bases between. The germline gives CDR1 SGHRS, CDR2 YFSETQ. This CDR3 is 13 amino acids long. The CDR3, as DNA: TGCGCCAGCAGCTCCCGACAGGCGGAGACCCAGTACTTC. Its protein product is CASSSRQAETQYF.

This chain joins TRBV28 and TRBJ2-1; TRBD2 might be the D (5 bases). Germline V gene lookup returns CDR1 MDHEN and CDR2 SYDVKM. The CDR3 has 14 amino acids. Trimming left V 6 bases short and J 6 bases short, with 15 bases between. This CDR3 is CASSPITGFNEQFF. In nucleotides, the CDR3 is TGTGCCAGCAGCCCGATCACGGGGTTCAATGAGCAGTTCTTC. Looking up the rest from reference TRBV28 and TRBJ2-1 gives the full variable domain: DVKVTQSSRYLVKRTGEKVFLECVQDMDHENMFWYRQDPGLGLRLIYFSYDVKMKEKGDIPEGYSVSREKKERFSLILESASTNQTSMYLCASSPITGFNEQFFGPGTRLTVL.

J is TRBJ2-1 and V is TRBV5-4; 8 nucleotides match TRBD2. Germline CDR1 reads SGHNT; CDR2 reads YYREEE (reference sequence). The ends lost 1 base at V and 7 bases at J; junction bases unmatched: 4. The CDR3 is 14 residues long. CDR3 amino acids: CASSLRGGQNEQFF. The CDR3, as DNA: TGTGCCAGCAGCTTGCGGGGGGGCCAGAATGAGCAGTTCTTC. The complete variable domain, with remaining parts taken from reference TRBV5-4 and TRBJ2-1, reads ETGVTQSPTHLIKTRGQQVTLRCSSQSGHNTVSWYQQALGQGPQFIFQYYREEENGRGNFPPRFSGLQFPNYSSELNVNALELDDSALYLCASSLRGGQNEQFFGPGTRLTVL.

This clone was seen a single time. V usage is TRBV5-6 and J usage is TRBJ2-5; D gene ambiguous. The CDR3 is 13 residues long. CDR1 is SGHDT and CDR2 is YYEEEE in the germline V gene. Deletions cut 0 bases from V and 4 bases from J, with 7 bases between. In DNA, the CDR3 is TGTGCCAGCAGCTTGGCGGGTGGAGAGACCCAGTACTTC. This translates into CASSLAGGETQYF.

The chain joins TRBV19 to TRBJ2-1, with 9 bases lining up with TRBD2. Germline V gives CDR1 LNHDA, CDR2 SQIVND (reference sequence). The junction had 0 bases not matched to a gene; V was cut back by 1 base and J by 2 bases. The CDR3 runs to 15 residues. The CDR3 coding sequence is TGTGCCAGTAGTATAGTAGCGGGAGCCTACAATGAGCAGTTCTTC. This sequence encodes CASSIVAGAYNEQFF.

This chain connects TRBV27 to TRBJ1-1; D might be TRBD1 (5 bases). The V end lost 0 bases, the J end lost 3 bases, and 5 bases lay between the germline ends. Per the germline V gene, CDR1 is MNHEY and CDR2 is SMNVEV (reference sequence). The CDR3 consists of 13 residues. In DNA form, the CDR3 reads TGTGCCAGCAGTTTATCAGGGGACACTGAAGCTTTCTTT. It is translated as CASSLSGDTEAFF.

The genes are TRBV4-1 and TRBJ2-5, with a possible D match to TRBD1 (8 bases). V dropped 3 bases and J dropped 5 bases, with 13 bases sitting between them. Germline assignment: CDR1 MGHRA and CDR2 YSYEKL. The CDR3 covers 14 residues. The CDR3 region has the DNA TGCGCCAGCAGCCATCCACAGGGGGGGGAGACCCAGTACTTC. Amino acid sequence: CASSHPQGGETQYF.

The chain uses TRBV5-4 and TRBJ2-7; 13 positions agree with TRBD2. The CDR3 extends over 15 amino acids. Germline lookup yields CDR1 SGHNT and CDR2 YYREEE (reference sequence). V shed 1 base and J 5 bases; nucleotides not matched to a gene: 3. The CDR3 coding sequence is TGTGCCAGCAGCTTGAAAGGGACTAGCGGGAACGAGCAGTACTTC. Its protein is CASSLKGTSGNEQYF.

V is TRBV4-1 and J is TRBJ2-7, with TRBD2 matching 10 bases. CDR3 length: 14 amino acids. CDR1 is MGHRA, CDR2 YSYEKL, per germline. V lost 6 bases, J lost 2 bases, and 4 bases stayed unmatched. The CDR3 sequence is CASSRTSGPYEQYF. In DNA form, the CDR3 reads TGCGCCAGCAGTCGGACTAGCGGCCCCTACGAGCAGTACTTC.

The V gene is TRBV11-3, the J gene TRBJ2-2, with 8 nucleotides matching TRBD1. V trimming: 6 bases; J trimming: 2 bases; junction bases outside the gene matches: 5. Germline V gives CDR1 SGHNT, CDR2 YENEEA. The CDR3 is made up of 15 amino acids. The CDR3 DNA reads as TGTGCCAGCAGTACCGGACAGGGCAACACCGGGGAGCTGTTTTTT. This translates into CASSTGQGNTGELFF.

The genes are TRBV12-5 and TRBJ2-5; possibly TRBD2 for D (6 bases). Per germline, CDR1 LGHNT and CDR2 FRNRAP. CDR3 length equals 16 residues. Deletions cut 6 bases from V and 5 bases from J, with 22 bases between. CDR3 coding DNA: TGTGCTAGTGGCCGCGGGGTAGCGCGGATCGTCGAGACCCAGTACTTC. Its protein is CASGRGVARIVETQYF.

The chain uses TRBV11-2 and TRBJ2-3; TRBD2 might be the D (6 bases). The length of the CDR3 is 16 residues. Per germline, CDR1 SGHAT and CDR2 FQNNGV. The germline V and J ends were trimmed by 6 bases and 4 bases, with 20 bases remaining between them. The CDR3 sequence is CASSSNGEVLADTQYF. CDR3 bases: TGTGCCAGCAGTTCAAACGGGGAGGTCCTGGCAGATACGCAGTATTTT. Full variable domain (outside the CDR3, taken from reference TRBV11-2 and TRBJ2-3): EAGVAQSPRYKIIEKRQSVAFWCNPISGHATLYWYQQILGQGPKLLIQFQNNGVVDDSQLPKDRFSAERLKGVDSTLKIQPAKLEDSAVYLCASSSNGEVLADTQYFGPGTRLTVL.